The 7 T cell receptor beta chains in this list originate from one sample, sequenced in a study of T cell responses to AZD1222 COVID-19 vaccine. Measured with immunoSEQ multiplex PCR; TCRdb has only the in-frame clones, and not every one. The repertoire holds about 86,000 clones, with 78% as singletons. The specimen comprised peripheral blood, sampled on day 0 of AZD1222 vaccination. The receptors derive from an adult in good health.

V usage is TRBV3-1 (or the pseudogene TRBV3-2) and J usage is TRBJ1-4; 10 positions match TRBD1. The germline gives CDR1 LGHDT, CDR2 YNNKEL (reference sequence). J lost 5 bases, V lost 2 bases, and 5 bases had no gene match. The CDR3 spans 16 residues. The CDR3 DNA follows: TGTGCCAGCAGCCAAAACTTGGGACAGGGGAATGAAAAACTGTTTTTT. Translated, it gives CASSQNLGQGNEKLFF.

This sequence joins TRBV6-6 and TRBJ2-7, with TRBD1 identical over 12 bases. From germline, CDR1 is MNHNY and CDR2 SVGAGI (reference sequence). The CDR3 has 16 amino acids. Losses at the gene ends were 3 bases for V and 5 bases for J; bases not matched to a gene: 8. The CDR3 DNA reads TGTGCCAGCAGTTATGGTCTGGGGACAGGGGGCCACGAGCAGTACTTC. Encoded protein: CASSYGLGTGGHEQYF.

The chain links TRBV10-3 to TRBJ2-7; 8 positions agree with TRBD1. V was pared by 10 bases and J by 5 bases, with 7 bases of the junction left unmatched. The CDR3 runs to 12 residues. The germline V gene has CDR1 ENHRY and CDR2 SYGVKD. The DNA of the CDR3 is TGTGCCACCCGACAGGGGTCCCACGAGCAGTACTTC. Protein product: CATRQGSHEQYF.

This CDR3 reads CASSQGPTRREQFF. The CDR3 region has the DNA TGCGCCAGCAGCCAAGGCCCGACTCGACGTGAGCAGTTCTTC. V usage is TRBV4-3 and J usage is TRBJ2-1, with D hard to call. The CDR3 is 14 residues long. CDR1 and CDR2 (germline): LGHNA, YSLEER. V lost 1 base, J lost 9 bases, and 13 bases lay in between.

This chain joins TRBV5-4 and TRBJ1-2, with no clear D. The CDR3 has 12 amino acids. V was shortened by 0 bases and J by 11 bases, with 11 bases between the two germline ends. Germline V gene lookup returns CDR1 SGHNT and CDR2 YYREEE (reference sequence). This chain's CDR3 is CASSLGGPQYTF. The DNA of the CDR3 is TGTGCCAGCAGCTTGGGGGGTCCTCAGTACACCTTC.

V and J are TRBV4-3 and TRBJ2-5, with 7 bases that match TRBD1. Trimming took 2 bases from V and 3 from J; bases not matched to a gene: 6. CDR1 LGHNA and CDR2 YSLEER come from the germline V gene. The CDR3 is 15 residues long. CDR3 sequence (DNA): TGCGCCAGCAGCCAACAGGGGGAAAAGGAAGAGACCCAGTACTTC. This gives the protein CASSQQGEKEETQYF.

The rearrangement joins TRBV13 to TRBJ2-7, with TRBD1 matching over 11 bases. From germline, CDR1 is PRHDT and CDR2 FYEKMQ (reference sequence). With 5 bases clipped from V and 4 bases from J, the junction kept 10 bases outside the gene matches. This CDR3 is 16 amino acids long. The chain's CDR3 is CASSTTGTGGIYEQYF. CDR3 DNA sequence: TGTGCCAGCAGCACGACAGGGACAGGGGGAATTTACGAGCAGTACTTC.